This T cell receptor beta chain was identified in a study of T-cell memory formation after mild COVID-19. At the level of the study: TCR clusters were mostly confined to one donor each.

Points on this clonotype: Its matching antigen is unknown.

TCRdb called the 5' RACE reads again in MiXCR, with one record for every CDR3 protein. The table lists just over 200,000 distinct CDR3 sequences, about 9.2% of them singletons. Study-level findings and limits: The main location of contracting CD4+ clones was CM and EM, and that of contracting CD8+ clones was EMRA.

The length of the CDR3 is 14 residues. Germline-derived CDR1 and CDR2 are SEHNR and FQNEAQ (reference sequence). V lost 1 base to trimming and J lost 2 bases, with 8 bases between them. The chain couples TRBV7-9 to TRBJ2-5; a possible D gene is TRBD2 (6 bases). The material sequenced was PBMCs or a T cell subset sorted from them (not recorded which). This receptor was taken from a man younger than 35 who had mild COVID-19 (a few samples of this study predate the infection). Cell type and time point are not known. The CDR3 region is CASSLGRGQETQYF. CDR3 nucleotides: TGTGCCAGCAGCTTAGGGCGGGGACAAGAGACCCAGTACTTC.